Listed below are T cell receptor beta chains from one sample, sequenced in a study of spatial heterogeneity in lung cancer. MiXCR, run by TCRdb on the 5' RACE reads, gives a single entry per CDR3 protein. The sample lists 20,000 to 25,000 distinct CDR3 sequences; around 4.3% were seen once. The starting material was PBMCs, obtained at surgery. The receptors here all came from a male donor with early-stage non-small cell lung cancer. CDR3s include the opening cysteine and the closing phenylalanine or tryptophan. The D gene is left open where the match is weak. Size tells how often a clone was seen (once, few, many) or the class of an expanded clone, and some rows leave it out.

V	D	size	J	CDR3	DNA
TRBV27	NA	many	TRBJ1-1	CASGGVGRTEAFF	TGTGCCAGCGGTGGGGTGGGCAGGACTGAAGCTTTCTTT
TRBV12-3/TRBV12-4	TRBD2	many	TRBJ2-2	CASSRTSGGAIGELFF	TGTGCCAGCAGTCGCACTAGCGGGGGGGCAATCGGGGAGCTGTTTTTT
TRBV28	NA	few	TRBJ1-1	CASSLLGLTEAFF	TGTGCCAGCAGTTTGCTGGGGTTGACTGAAGCTTTCTTT
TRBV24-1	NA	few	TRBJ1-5	CATSERQDPPSELSNQPQHF	TGTGCCACCAGTGAACGACAGGACCCCCCCTCGGAGCTTAGCAATCAGCCCCAGCATTTT
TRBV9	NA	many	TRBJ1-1	CASTSGGMNTEAFF	TGTGCCAGCACTTCAGGCGGAATGAACACTGAAGCTTTCTTT
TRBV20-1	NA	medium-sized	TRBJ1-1	CSARDHLADMNTEAFF	TGCAGTGCTAGAGATCATCTCGCCGATATGAACACTGAAGCTTTCTTT
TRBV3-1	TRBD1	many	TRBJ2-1	CASSQAAGTGYNEQFF	TGTGCCAGCAGCCAAGCCGCCGGGACAGGGTACAATGAGCAGTTCTTC
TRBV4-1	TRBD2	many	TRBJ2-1	CASSPTTSAYNEQFF	TGCGCCAGCAGCCCTACGACTAGCGCGTACAATGAGCAGTTCTTC
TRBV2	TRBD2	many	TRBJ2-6	CASSVGSGVNGANVLTF	TGTGCCAGCAGTGTGGGTAGCGGGGTAAATGGGGCCAACGTCCTGACTTTC
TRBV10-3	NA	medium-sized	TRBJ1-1	CATQAQGQAEAFF	TGTGCCACCCAAGCACAGGGCCAGGCTGAAGCTTTCTTT
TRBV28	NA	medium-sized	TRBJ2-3	CASSYPRGILTDTQYF	TGTGCCAGCAGTTACCCAAGGGGGATTCTCACAGATACGCAGTATTTT
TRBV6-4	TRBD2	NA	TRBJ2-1	CASSDSAGGARKQFF	TGTGCCAGCAGTGACTCCGCGGGGGGGGCTAGGAAGCAGTTCTTT
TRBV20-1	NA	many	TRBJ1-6	CSARRPGNSPLHF	TGCAGTGCTAGACGGCCCGGGAATTCACCCCTCCACTTT
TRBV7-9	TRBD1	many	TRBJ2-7	CASSPPRTGASYEQYF	TGTGCCAGCAGCCCCCCACGGACAGGGGCTTCCTACGAGCAGTACTTC
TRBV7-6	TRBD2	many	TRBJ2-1	CASSLVAGGVNEQFF	TGTGCCAGCAGCTTAGTGGCGGGAGGGGTCAATGAGCAGTTCTTC
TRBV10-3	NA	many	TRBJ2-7	CAISEGWQGSYEQYF	TGTGCCATCAGTGAGGGGTGGCAGGGGTCCTACGAGCAGTACTTC
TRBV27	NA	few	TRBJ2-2	CASSLSRDRINTGELFF	TGTGCCAGCAGTTTATCGCGGGACAGAATTAACACCGGGGAGCTGTTTTTT
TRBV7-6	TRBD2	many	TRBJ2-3	CASSRSGGRTDTQYF	TGTGCCAGCAGCAGAAGCGGGGGCCGCACAGATACGCAGTATTTT
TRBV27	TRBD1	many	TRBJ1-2	CASSSRGLLYGYTF	TGTGCCAGCAGTTCCAGGGGGCTTTTGTATGGCTACACCTTC
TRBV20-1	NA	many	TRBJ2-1	CSASRINEQFF	TGCAGTGCTAGTCGGATAAATGAGCAGTTCTTC
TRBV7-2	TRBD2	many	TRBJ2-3	CASSLTSGSLDTQYF	TGTGCCAGCAGCTTAACTAGCGGGAGTCTGGATACGCAGTATTTT
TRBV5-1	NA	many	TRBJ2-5	CASSPGQFQETQYF	TGCGCCAGCAGCCCAGGACAGTTCCAAGAGACCCAGTACTTC
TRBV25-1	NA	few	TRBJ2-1	CASSEIGQFEQFF	TGTGCCAGCAGTGAAATCGGACAGTTTGAGCAGTTCTTC
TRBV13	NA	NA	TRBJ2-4	CASSPDRLAKNIQYF	TGTGCCAGCAGCCCCGACCGGTTAGCCAAAAACATTCAGTACTTC
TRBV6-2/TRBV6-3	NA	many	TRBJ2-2	CASSQTPGPGELFF	TGTGCCAGCAGTCAGACCCCGGGACCCGGGGAGCTGTTTTTT
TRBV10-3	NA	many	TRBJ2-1	CAISRLDNEQFF	TGTGCCATCTCCAGACTGGACAATGAGCAGTTCTTC
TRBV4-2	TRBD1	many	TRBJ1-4	CASSQDMTGNTNEKLFF	TGTGCCAGCAGCCAAGATATGACAGGGAATACTAATGAAAAACTGTTTTTT
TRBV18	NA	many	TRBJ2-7	CASSPQDSSYEQYF	TGTGCCAGCTCACCACAGGACAGCTCCTACGAGCAGTACTTC
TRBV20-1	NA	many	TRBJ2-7	CSAREGGGQVSYEQYF	TGCAGTGCTAGAGAGGGCGGGGGCCAAGTCTCCTACGAGCAGTACTTC
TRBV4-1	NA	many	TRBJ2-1	CASSQVEGTSAYNEQFF	TGCGCCAGCAGCCAAGTGGAGGGGACTTCAGCTTACAATGAGCAGTTCTTC
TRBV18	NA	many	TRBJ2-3	CASSPTMGVTDTQYF	TGTGCCAGCTCACCTACGATGGGAGTCACAGATACGCAGTATTTT
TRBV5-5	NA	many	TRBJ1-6	CASSLARGAKGSPLHF	TGTGCCAGCAGCTTGGCAAGGGGGGCGAAAGGTTCACCCCTCCACTTT
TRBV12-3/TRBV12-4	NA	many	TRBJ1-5	CASSSSGARYGPQHF	TGTGCCAGCAGTTCCTCCGGAGCGCGATATGGGCCCCAGCATTTT
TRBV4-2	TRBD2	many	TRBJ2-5	CASSQVEAGARAQYF	TGTGCCAGCAGCCAAGTGGAAGCGGGGGCACGTGCCCAGTACTTC
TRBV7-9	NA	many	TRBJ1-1	CASIIEEGSKAFF	TGTGCCAGCATCATTGAGGAGGGGTCGAAAGCTTTCTTT
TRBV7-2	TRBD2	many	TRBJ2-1	CASSLEIWLAGGQFF	TGTGCCAGCAGCTTAGAGATATGGCTAGCGGGAGGTCAGTTCTTC
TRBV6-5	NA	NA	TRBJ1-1	CASSYSKRPNAEAFF	TGTGCCAGCAGTTACTCGAAGCGTCCGAACGCTGAAGCTTTCTTT
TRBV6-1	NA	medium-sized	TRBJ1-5	CASSVSNQPQHF	TGTGCCAGCAGTGTCAGCAATCAGCCCCAGCATTTT
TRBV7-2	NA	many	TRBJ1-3	CASSFGTASGNTIYF	TGTGCCAGCAGCTTCGGGACGGCTTCTGGAAACACCATATATTTT
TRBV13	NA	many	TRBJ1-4	CASSSSGQGYEKLFF	NA
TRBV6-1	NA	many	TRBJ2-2	CASSAATETGELFF	TGTGCCAGCAGTGCCGCAACAGAGACCGGGGAGCTGTTTTTT
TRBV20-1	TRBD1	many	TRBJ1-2	CSAGTGYGYTF	TGCAGTGCCGGGACAGGCTATGGCTACACCTTC
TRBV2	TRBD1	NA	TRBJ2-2	CASSRQGVNTGELFF	TGTGCCAGCAGCCGACAGGGGGTAAACACCGGGGAGCTGTTTTTT
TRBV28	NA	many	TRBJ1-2	CASRTTGLWYGYTF	TGTGCCAGCAGAACAACAGGGCTTTGGTATGGCTACACCTTC
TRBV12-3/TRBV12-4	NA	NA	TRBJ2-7	CASSLEGGKGEQYF	TGTGCCAGCAGTTTAGAGGGGGGCAAGGGCGAGCAGTACTTC
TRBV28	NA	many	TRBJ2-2	CASSPHVRGTGELFF	TGTGCCAGCAGTCCACATGTCCGGGGAACCGGGGAGCTGTTTTTT
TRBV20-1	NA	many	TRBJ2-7	CSARDPTREWNEQYF	TGCAGTGCTAGAGACCCGACTAGAGAATGGAACGAGCAGTACTTC
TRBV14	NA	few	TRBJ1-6	CASSPGPKSSYNSPLHF	TGTGCCAGCAGCCCCGGACCCAAGAGCTCCTATAATTCACCCCTCCACTTT
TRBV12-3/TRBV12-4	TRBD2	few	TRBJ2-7	CASSFLAGSYEQYF	TGTGCCAGCAGTTTTTTAGCGGGATCCTACGAGCAGTACTTC
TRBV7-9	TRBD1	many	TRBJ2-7	CASSFGTGNTYEQYF	TGTGCCAGCAGCTTCGGGACAGGGAATACCTACGAGCAGTACTTC
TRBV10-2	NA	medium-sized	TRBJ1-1	CASSESLWGLKAEAFF	TGCGCCAGCAGTGAGTCTCTGTGGGGTCTTAAGGCTGAAGCTTTCTTT
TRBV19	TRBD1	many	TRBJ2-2	CASSIDPYRTGGPINTGELFF	TGTGCCAGTAGTATAGACCCCTATCGGACAGGGGGTCCGATTAACACCGGGGAGCTGTTTTTT
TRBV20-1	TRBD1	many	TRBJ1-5	CSASGTAGNQPQHF	TGCAGTGCTTCCGGGACAGCGGGCAATCAGCCCCAGCATTTT
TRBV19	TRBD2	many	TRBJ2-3	CASGVGGKADTQYF	TGTGCCAGCGGAGTGGGGGGGAAGGCAGATACGCAGTATTTT
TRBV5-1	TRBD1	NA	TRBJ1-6	CASSPEGAEFNSPLHF	TGCGCCAGCAGCCCGGAGGGGGCAGAGTTTAATTCACCCCTCCACTTT
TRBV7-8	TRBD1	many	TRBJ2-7	CASSLRDRVSYEQYF	TGTGCCAGCAGCCTCCGGGACAGGGTGTCCTACGAGCAGTACTTC
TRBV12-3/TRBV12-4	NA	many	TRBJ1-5	CASSLGSNQPQHF	TGTGCCAGCAGCCTCGGGAGCAATCAGCCCCAGCATTTT